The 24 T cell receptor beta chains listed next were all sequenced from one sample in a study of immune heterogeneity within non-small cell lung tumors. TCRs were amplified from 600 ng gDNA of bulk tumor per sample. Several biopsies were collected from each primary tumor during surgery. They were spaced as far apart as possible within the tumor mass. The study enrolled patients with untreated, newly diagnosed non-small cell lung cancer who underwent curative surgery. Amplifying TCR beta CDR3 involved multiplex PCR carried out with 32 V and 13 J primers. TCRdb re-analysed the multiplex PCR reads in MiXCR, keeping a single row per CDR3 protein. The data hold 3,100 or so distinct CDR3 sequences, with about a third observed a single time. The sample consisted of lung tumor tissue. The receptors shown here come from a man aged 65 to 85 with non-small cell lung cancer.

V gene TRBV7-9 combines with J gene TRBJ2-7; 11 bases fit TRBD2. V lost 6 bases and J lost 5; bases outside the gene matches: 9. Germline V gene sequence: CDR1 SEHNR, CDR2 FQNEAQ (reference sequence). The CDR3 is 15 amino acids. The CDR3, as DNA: TGTGCCAGCAGTCTATCGACTAGCGGGATGAACGAGCAGTACTTC. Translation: CASSLSTSGMNEQYF. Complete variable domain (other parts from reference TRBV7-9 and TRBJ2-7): DTGVSQNPRHKITKRGQNVTFRCDPISEHNRLYWYRQTLGQGPEFLTYFQNEAQLEKSRLLSDRFSAERPKGSFSTLEIQRTEQGDSAMYLCASSLSTSGMNEQYFGPGTRLTVT.

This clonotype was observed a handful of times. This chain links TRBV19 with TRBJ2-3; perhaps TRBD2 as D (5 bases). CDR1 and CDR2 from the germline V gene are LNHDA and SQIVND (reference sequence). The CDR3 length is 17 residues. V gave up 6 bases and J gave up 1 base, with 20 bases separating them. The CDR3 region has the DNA TGTGCCAGTAGCGGTAGCGCTACGAGCTCGGGCACAGATACGCAGTATTTT. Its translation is CASSGSATSSGTDTQYF. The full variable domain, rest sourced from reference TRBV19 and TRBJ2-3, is DGGITQSPKYLFRKEGQNVTLSCEQNLNHDAMYWYRQDPGQGLRLIYYSQIVNDFQKGDIAEGYSVSREKKESFPLTVTSAQKNPTAFYLCASSGSATSSGTDTQYFGPGTRLTVL.

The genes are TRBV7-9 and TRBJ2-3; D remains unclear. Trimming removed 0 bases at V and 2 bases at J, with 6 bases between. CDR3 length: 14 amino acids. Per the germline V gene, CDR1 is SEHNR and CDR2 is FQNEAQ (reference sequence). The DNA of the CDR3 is TGTGCCAGCAGCTTAGCTCAGTACACAGATACGCAGTATTTT. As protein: CASSLAQYTDTQYF. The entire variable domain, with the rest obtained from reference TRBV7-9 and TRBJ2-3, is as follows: DTGVSQNPRHKITKRGQNVTFRCDPISEHNRLYWYRQTLGQGPEFLTYFQNEAQLEKSRLLSDRFSAERPKGSFSTLEIQRTEQGDSAMYLCASSLAQYTDTQYFGPGTRLTVL.

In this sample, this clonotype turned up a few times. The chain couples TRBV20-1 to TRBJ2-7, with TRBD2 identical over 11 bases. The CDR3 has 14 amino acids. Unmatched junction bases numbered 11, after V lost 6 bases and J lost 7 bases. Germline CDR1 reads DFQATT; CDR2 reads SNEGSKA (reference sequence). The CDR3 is CSAEDTSGSREQYF. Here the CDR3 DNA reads TGCAGTGCCGAGGATACTAGCGGGAGTAGAGAGCAGTACTTC.

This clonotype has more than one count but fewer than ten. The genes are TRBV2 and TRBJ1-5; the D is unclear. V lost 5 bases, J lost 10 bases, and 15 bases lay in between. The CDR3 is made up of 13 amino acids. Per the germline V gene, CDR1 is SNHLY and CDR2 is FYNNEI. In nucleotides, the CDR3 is TGTGCCAGCAGTCCAGGTCCCATCGGTCCCCAGCATTTT. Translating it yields CASSPGPIGPQHF.

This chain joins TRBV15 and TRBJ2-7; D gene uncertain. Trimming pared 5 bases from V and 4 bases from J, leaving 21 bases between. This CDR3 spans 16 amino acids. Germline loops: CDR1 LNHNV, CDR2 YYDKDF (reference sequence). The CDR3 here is CATSLRTRASIYEQYF. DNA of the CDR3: TGTGCCACCAGCTTAAGGACCCGAGCGTCTATTTACGAGCAGTACTTC.

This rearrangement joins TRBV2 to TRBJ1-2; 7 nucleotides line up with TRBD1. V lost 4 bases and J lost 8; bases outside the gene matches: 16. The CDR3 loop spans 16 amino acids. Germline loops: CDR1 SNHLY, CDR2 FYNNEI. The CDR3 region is CASSARQGWEEWGYTF. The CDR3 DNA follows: TGTGCCAGCAGTGCCAGACAGGGATGGGAGGAGTGGGGCTACACCTTC.

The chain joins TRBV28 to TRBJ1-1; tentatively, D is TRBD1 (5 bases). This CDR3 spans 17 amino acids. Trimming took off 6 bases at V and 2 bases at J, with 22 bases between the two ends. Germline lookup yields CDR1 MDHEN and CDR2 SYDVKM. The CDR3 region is CASSLPRLRERNTEAFF. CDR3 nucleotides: TGTGCCAGCAGCCTACCCCGTCTCAGGGAACGAAACACTGAAGCTTTCTTT.

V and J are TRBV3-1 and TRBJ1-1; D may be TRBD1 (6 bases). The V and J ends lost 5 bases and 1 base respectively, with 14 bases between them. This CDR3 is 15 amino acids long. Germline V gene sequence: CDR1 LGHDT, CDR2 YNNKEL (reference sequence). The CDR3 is CASSERGNGNTEAFF. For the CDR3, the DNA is TGTGCCAGCAGCGAGAGGGGGAACGGGAACACTGAAGCTTTCTTT. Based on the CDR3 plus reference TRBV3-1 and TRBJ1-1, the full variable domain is DTAVSQTPKYLVTQMGNDKSIKCEQNLGHDTMYWYKQDSKKFLKIMFSYNNKELIINETVPNRFSPKSPDKAHLNLHINSLELGDSAVYFCASSERGNGNTEAFFGQGTRLTVV.

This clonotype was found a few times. CDR3 sequence reads: CASSTRLAGSYEQYF. The CDR3 bases are TGTGCCAGCAGCACTAGGCTAGCGGGCTCCTACGAGCAGTACTTC. The chain is built from TRBV6-1 and TRBJ2-7; 8 bases align to TRBD2. The CDR3 totals 15 residues. V was pared by 6 bases and J by 0 bases, with 7 bases of the junction left unmatched. Looked up from germline, CDR1 is MNHNS and CDR2 is SASEGT.

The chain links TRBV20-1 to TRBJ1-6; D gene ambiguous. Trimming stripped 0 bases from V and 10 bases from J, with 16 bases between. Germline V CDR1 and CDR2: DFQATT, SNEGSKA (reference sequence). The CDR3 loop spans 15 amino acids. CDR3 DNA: TGCAGTGCTAGAGAGGAAATCGTAGGTGGCTCACCCCTCCACTTT. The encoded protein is CSAREEIVGGSPLHF.

CDR3 amino acids: CASSLLFLAGAGMGTDTQYF. The CDR3 bases are TGTGCCAGCAGCCTATTGTTCCTAGCGGGAGCAGGAATGGGCACAGATACGCAGTATTTT. The J gene is TRBJ2-3, the V gene TRBV11-3; 10 bases match TRBD2. V shed 5 bases and J 1 base; nucleotides not matched to a gene: 18. Germline CDR1 is SGHNT and CDR2 is YENEEA. The CDR3 runs 20 residues.

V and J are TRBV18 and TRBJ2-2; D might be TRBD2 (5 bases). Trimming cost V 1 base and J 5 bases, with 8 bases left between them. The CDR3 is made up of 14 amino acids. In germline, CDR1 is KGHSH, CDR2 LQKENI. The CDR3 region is CASSPLGGTGELFF. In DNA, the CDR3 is TGTGCCAGCTCACCACTAGGAGGTACCGGGGAGCTGTTTTTT.

The CDR3: CASSLGDLQETQYF. The CDR3 nucleotides are TGTGCCAGCAGCTTAGGGGACCTCCAAGAGACCCAGTACTTC. The chain uses TRBV11-2 and TRBJ2-5, with D perhaps being TRBD1 or TRBD2 (5 bases each). The ends were cut back, 1 base at V and 1 base at J, with 7 bases in the middle. The CDR3 extends over 14 amino acids. Germline assignment: CDR1 SGHAT and CDR2 FQNNGV.

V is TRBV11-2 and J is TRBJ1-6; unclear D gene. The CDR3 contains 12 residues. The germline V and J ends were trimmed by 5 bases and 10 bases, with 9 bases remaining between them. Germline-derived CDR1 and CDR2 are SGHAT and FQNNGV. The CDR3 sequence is CASSTENSPLHF. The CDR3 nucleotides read TGTGCCAGCAGCACGGAAAACTCACCCCTCCACTTT.

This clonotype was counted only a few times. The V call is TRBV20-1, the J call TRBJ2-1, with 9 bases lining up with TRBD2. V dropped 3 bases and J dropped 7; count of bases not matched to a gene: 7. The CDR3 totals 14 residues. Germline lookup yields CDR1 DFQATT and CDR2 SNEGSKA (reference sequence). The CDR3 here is CSARGGRVLNEQFF. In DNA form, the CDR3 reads TGCAGTGCTAGGGGCGGGAGGGTATTGAATGAGCAGTTCTTC.

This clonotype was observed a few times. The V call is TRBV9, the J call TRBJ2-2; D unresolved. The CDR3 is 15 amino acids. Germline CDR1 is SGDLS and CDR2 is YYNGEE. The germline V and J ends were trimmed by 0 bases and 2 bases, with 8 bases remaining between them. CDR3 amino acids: CASSVGNHNTGELFF. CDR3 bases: TGTGCCAGCAGCGTAGGTAACCACAACACCGGGGAGCTGTTTTTT.

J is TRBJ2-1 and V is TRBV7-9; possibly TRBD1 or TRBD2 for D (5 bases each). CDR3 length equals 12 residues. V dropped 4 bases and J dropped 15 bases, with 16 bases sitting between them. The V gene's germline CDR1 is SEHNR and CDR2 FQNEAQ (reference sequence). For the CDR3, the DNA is TGTGCCAGCAGCTCCGGACTGGGGGACGTGTTCTTC. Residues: CASSSGLGDVFF.

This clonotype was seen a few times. The CDR3 region has the DNA TGTGCCACCAGTGATTCGACCGGGCTTTCACCGGGCGGCTACACCTTC. This translates into CATSDSTGLSPGGYTF. The chain combines TRBV24-1 with TRBJ1-2; D uncertain. The CDR3 contains 16 residues. Germline assignment: CDR1 KGHDR and CDR2 SFDVKD. Trimming removed 2 bases at V and 8 bases at J, with 20 bases between.

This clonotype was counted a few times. CDR3 DNA: TGTGCCAGCAGTGGTGAACTACAGGGGACTTTTAGGGAGACCCAGTACTTC. Translating gives CASSGELQGTFRETQYF. The chain joins TRBV28 to TRBJ2-5; D might be TRBD1 (7 bases). The CDR3 totals 17 residues. V gave up 5 bases and J gave up 5 bases, with 24 bases separating them. Germline V gives CDR1 MDHEN, CDR2 SYDVKM.

DNA of the CDR3: TGTGCCAGTACCGAATCTTCCCAGGGGCCTAGGGATGAGCAGTTCTTC. It is translated as CASTESSQGPRDEQFF. The chain joins TRBV19 to TRBJ2-1; D might be TRBD1 (6 bases). The V end was cut by 7 bases, the J end by 8 bases, with 24 bases between. In germline, CDR1 is LNHDA, CDR2 SQIVND (reference sequence). This CDR3 spans 16 amino acids.

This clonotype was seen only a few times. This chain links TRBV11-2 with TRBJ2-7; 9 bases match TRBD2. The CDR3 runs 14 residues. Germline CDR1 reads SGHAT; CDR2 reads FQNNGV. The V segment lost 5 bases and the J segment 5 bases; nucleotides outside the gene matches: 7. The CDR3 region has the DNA TGTGCCAGCAGCGTGCGGGGGGGAATAGACGAGCAGTACTTC. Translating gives CASSVRGGIDEQYF.

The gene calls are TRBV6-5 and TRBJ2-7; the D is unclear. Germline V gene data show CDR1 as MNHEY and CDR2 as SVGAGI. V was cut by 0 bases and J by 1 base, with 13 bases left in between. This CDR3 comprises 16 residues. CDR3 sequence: CASSYSKNVGSYEQYF. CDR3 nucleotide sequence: TGTGCCAGCAGTTACTCGAAAAACGTAGGATCCTACGAGCAGTACTTC.

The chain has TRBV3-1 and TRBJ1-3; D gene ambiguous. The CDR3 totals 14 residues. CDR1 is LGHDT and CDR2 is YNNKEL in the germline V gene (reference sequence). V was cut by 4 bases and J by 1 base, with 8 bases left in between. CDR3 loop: CASSPTASGNTIYF. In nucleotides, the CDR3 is TGTGCCAGCAGCCCCACGGCTTCTGGAAACACCATATATTTT.